These 10 T cell receptor beta chains share one sample of origin, sequenced in a study of technical replicates of blood from a few donors. Using immunoSEQ multiplex PCR, the repertoire was profiled, and TCRdb retains in-frame clones only, with some absent. This sample has some 50,000 clones, with approximately 94% found just once. The material sequenced was T cells isolated from PBMCs. The receptor source for this set is a human donor in good health.

The J gene is TRBJ2-1, the V gene TRBV15; D possibly corresponds to TRBD1 (6 bases). Germline CDR1 LNHNV, CDR2 YYDKDF (reference sequence). The V end lost 3 bases, the J end lost 5 bases, and 11 bases lay between the germline ends. The length of the CDR3 is 14 residues. The CDR3: CATSRGRGNNEQFF. DNA of the CDR3: TGTGCCACCAGCAGGGGCAGGGGAAACAATGAGCAGTTCTTC. The full variable domain, rest sourced from reference TRBV15 and TRBJ2-1, is DAMVIQNPRYQVTQFGKPVTLSCSQTLNHNVMYWYQQKSSQAPKLLFHYYDKDFNNEADTPDNFQSRRPNTSFCFLDIRSPGLGDTAMYLCATSRGRGNNEQFFGPGTRLTVL.

The rearrangement joins TRBV14 to TRBJ2-7, with a possible D match to TRBD2 (6 bases). V was shortened by 2 bases and J by 2 bases, with 10 bases between the two germline ends. The length of the CDR3 is 14 residues. Germline V gives CDR1 SGHDN, CDR2 FVKESK. The CDR3 region is CASSQRPGAYEQYF. CDR3 DNA: TGTGCCAGCAGCCAACGGCCGGGGGCCTACGAGCAGTACTTC.

With respect to this clone: One end of the junction fails to match germline, which may point to a read error. V is TRBV9 and J is TRBJ2-5, with 9 bases fitting TRBD2. This CDR3 comprises 14 residues. The germline gives CDR1 SGDLS, CDR2 YYNGEE. Here the CDR3 reads CASSVGVAGEAFDF. CDR3 bases: TGTGCCAGCAGCGTAGGAGTAGCGGGAGAGGCGTTCGACTTC.

The J gene is TRBJ2-7, the V gene TRBV13; 10 bases are a match to TRBD2. Germline V gives CDR1 PRHDT, CDR2 FYEKMQ (reference sequence). The CDR3 sequence is 19 residues long. Trimming at V came to 1 base and at J to 3 bases, leaving 15 bases not matched to a gene. CDR3 sequence: CASSLVSRLAGPAVYEQYF. The CDR3 DNA follows: TGTGCCAGCAGCTTAGTTTCGAGACTAGCGGGCCCCGCCGTCTACGAGCAGTACTTC.

The chain is built from TRBV7-9 and TRBJ2-7, with TRBD2 matching over 11 bases. The length of the CDR3 is 14 residues. The trim removed 6 bases at V and 3 bases at J, leaving 4 bases unmatched. Germline values: CDR1 SEHNR, CDR2 FQNEAQ (reference sequence). CDR3 region: CASRGLAVSYEQYF. The CDR3 coding sequence is TGTGCCAGCAGGGGACTAGCGGTTAGCTACGAGCAGTACTTC.

CDR3 in DNA: TGTGCCAGCAGCCAAGATAGCGAATTCACCGGGGAGCTGTTTTTT. This codes for CASSQDSEFTGELFF. The V gene is TRBV14, the J gene TRBJ2-2, with a tentative D call TRBD2 (5 bases). The CDR3 sequence is 15 residues long. Germline-derived CDR1 and CDR2 are SGHDN and FVKESK. V dropped 0 bases and J dropped 4 bases, with 9 bases sitting between them.

The chain uses TRBV9 and TRBJ2-1; 10 positions match TRBD2. Germline loops: CDR1 SGDLS, CDR2 YYNGEE. There are 17 residues in the CDR3. V dropped 2 bases and J dropped 12; count of bases not matched to a gene: 17. The CDR3 protein is CASSVGSTGLARKGQFF. CDR3 bases: TGTGCCAGCAGCGTTGGGTCGACGGGACTAGCGAGAAAGGGGCAGTTCTTC.

V is TRBV5-1 and J is TRBJ2-7; D possibly corresponds to TRBD1 (5 bases). V dropped 0 bases and J dropped 7 bases, with 17 bases sitting between them. The V gene's germline CDR1 is SGHRS and CDR2 YFSETQ. This CDR3 has 15 amino acids. CDR3 sequence: CASSLAFQGPREQYF. Written as DNA, the CDR3 is TGCGCCAGCAGCTTGGCTTTTCAGGGTCCTCGGGAGCAGTACTTC.

V and J are TRBV5-4 and TRBJ2-7; 8 bases are shared with TRBD1. This CDR3 has 15 residues. Germline trimming cut 4 bases from V and 1 base from J; bases unmatched to any gene: 7. Per the germline V gene, CDR1 is SGHNT and CDR2 is YYREEE (reference sequence). The CDR3 DNA sequence: TGTGCCAGCAGCCCAGGACAGGGCGGGTCCTACGAGCAGTACTTC. Amino acids: CASSPGQGGSYEQYF.

The V gene is TRBV28, the J gene TRBJ2-1; 7 nucleotides line up with TRBD2. The CDR3 spans 15 residues. V was clipped by 6 bases and J by 2 bases; unmatched bases: 7. Per germline, CDR1 MDHEN and CDR2 SYDVKM. Here the CDR3 DNA reads TGTGCCAGCAGGGGGAGCGGGAACCCCTACAATGAGCAGTTCTTC. This encodes CASRGSGNPYNEQFF.